The sequence of this T cell receptor (beta chain) was determined in a study of identical twins. Study-level results: Its conclusions, products of cross-sectional statistical analysis, did not come from following the same donors.

About this clonotype: What it binds is not known.

TCRdb itself ran the 5' RACE reads through MiXCR, one entry per CDR3 protein. Among hundreds of thousands of distinct CDR3 sequences listed, around 5.7% were seen once. The germline V gene encodes CDR1 SGHRS and CDR2 YFSETQ. Germline trimming cut 4 bases from V and 5 bases from J; bases unmatched to any gene: 11. The CDR3 sequence is 16 residues long. The rearrangement joins TRBV5-1 to TRBJ2-5; TRBD2 matches at 10 bases. Sequenced input: naive T cells sorted from blood. The sequence was obtained from a young man in good health. This chain's CDR3 is CASSALPSGSRETQYF. CDR3 sequence (DNA): TGCGCCAGCAGCGCGCTACCTAGCGGGAGTCGGGAGACCCAGTACTTC.